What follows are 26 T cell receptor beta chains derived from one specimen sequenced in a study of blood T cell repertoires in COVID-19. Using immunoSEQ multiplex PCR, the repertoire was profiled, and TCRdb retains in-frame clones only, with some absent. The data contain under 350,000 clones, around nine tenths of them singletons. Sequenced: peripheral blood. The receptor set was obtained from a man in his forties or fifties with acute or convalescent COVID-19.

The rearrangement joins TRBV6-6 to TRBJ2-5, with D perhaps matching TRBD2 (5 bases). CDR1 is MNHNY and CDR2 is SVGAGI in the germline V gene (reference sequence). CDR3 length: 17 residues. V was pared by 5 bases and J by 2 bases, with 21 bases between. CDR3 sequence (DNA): TGTGCCAGCAGTCCGCGAGGCGGGCCCCGAACACAAGAGACCCAGTACTTC. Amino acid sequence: CASSPRGGPRTQETQYF.

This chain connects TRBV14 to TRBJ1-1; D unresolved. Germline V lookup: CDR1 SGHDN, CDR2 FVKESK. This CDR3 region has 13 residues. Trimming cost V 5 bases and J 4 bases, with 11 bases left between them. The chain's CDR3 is CASSNRPSTEAFF. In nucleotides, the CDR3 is TGTGCCAGCAGCAATAGACCTAGCACTGAAGCTTTCTTT.

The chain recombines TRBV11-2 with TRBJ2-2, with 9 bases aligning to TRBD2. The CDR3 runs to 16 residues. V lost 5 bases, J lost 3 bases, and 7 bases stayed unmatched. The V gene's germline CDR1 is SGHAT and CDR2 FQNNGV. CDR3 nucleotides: TGTGCCAGCAGCAAAAGCGGGGGGTATTACACCGGGGAGCTGTTTTTT. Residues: CASSKSGGYYTGELFF.

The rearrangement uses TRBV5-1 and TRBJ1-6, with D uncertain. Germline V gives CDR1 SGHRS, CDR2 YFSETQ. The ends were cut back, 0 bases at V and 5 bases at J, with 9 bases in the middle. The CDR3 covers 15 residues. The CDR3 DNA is TGCGCCAGCAGCTTGGCGTTAACAGATAATTCACCCCTCCACTTT. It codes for CASSLALTDNSPLHF.

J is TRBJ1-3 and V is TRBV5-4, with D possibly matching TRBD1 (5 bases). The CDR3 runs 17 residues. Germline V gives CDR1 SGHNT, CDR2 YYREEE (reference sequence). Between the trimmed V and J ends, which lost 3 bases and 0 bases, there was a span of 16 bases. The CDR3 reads CASSSAPDSTSGNTIYF. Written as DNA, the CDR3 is TGTGCCAGCAGCTCTGCCCCCGACAGCACCTCTGGAAACACCATATATTTT.

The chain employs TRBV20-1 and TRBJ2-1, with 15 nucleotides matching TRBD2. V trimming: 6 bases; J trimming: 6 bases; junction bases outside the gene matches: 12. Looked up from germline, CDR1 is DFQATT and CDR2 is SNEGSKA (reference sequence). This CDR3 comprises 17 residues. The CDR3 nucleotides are TGCAGTGCAAGTGGGACTAGCGGGGGGCCCTACCTCAATGAGCAGTTCTTC. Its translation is CSASGTSGGPYLNEQFF.

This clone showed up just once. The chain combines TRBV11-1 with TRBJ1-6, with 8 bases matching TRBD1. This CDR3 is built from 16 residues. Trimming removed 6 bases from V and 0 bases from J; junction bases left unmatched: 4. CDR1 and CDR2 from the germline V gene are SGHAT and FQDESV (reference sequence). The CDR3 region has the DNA TGTGCCAGCAGTTCTACAGGGGGCTCCTATAATTCACCCCTCCACTTT. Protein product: CASSSTGGSYNSPLHF. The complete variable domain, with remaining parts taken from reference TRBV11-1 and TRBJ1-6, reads EAEVAQSPRYKITEKSQAVAFWCDPISGHATLYWYRQILGQGPELLVQFQDESVVDDSQLPKDRFSAERLKGVDSTLKIQPAELGDSAMYLCASSSTGGSYNSPLHFGNGTRLTVT.

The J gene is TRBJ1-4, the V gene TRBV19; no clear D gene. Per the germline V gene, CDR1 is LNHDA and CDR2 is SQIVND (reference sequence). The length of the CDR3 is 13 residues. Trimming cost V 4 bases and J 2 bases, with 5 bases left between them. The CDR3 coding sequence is TGTGCCAGTAGTACGGGGACTAATGAAAAACTGTTTTTT. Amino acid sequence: CASSTGTNEKLFF.

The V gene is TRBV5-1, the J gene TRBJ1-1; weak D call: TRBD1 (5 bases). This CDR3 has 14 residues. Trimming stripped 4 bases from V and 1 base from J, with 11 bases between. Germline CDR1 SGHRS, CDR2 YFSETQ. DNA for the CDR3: TGCGCCAGCAGCCTTCCTAGGGGGAACACTGAAGCTTTCTTT. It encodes CASSLPRGNTEAFF.

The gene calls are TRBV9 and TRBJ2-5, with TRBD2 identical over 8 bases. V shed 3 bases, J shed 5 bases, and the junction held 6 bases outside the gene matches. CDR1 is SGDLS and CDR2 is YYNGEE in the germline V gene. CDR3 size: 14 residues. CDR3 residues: CASSGHPGGETQYF. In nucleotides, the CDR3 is TGTGCCAGCAGCGGTCACCCGGGGGGGGAGACCCAGTACTTC.

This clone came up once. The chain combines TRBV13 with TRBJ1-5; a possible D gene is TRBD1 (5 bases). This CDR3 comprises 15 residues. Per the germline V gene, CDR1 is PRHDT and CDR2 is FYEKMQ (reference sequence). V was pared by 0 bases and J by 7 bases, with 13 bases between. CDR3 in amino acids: CASSLGGRAAQPQHF. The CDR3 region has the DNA TGTGCCAGCAGCTTAGGGGGCAGGGCGGCACAGCCCCAGCATTTT. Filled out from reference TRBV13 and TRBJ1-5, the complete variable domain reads AAGVIQSPRHLIKEKRETATLKCYPIPRHDTVYWYQQGPGQDPQFLISFYEKMQSDKGSIPDRFSAQQFSDYHSELNMSSLELGDSALYFCASSLGGRAAQPQHFGDGTRLSIL.

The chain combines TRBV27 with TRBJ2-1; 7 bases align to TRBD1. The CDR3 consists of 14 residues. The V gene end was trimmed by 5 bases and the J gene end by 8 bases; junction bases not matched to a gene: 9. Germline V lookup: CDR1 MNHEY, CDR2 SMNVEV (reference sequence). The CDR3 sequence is CASSPRTGRDEQFF. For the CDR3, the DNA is TGTGCCAGCAGTCCCCGGACAGGTCGAGATGAGCAGTTCTTC.

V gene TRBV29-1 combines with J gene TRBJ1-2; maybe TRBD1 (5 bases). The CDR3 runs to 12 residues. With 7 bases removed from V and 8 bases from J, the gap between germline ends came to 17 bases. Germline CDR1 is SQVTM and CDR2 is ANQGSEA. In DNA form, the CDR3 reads TGCAGCGCCTTGGACACCATAGTAGGCTACACCTTC. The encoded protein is CSALDTIVGYTF. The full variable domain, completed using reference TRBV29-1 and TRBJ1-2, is SAVISQKPSRDICQRGTSLTIQCQVDSQVTMMFWYRQQPGQSLTLIATANQGSEATYESGFVIDKFPISRPNLTFSTLTVSNMSPEDSSIYLCSALDTIVGYTFGSGTRLTVV.

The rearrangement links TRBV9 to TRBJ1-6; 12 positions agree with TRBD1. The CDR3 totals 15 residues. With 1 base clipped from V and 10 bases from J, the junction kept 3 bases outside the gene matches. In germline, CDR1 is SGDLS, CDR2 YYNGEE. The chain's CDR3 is CASSVSGTGGSPLHF. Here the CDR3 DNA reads TGTGCCAGCAGCGTAAGCGGGACAGGGGGCTCACCCCTCCACTTT.

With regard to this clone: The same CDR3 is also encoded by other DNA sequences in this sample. CDR3 region: CASSRQANTEAFF. DNA of the CDR3: TGTGCCAGCAGTAGGCAGGCAAACACTGAAGCTTTCTTT. The chain links TRBV7-9 to TRBJ1-1; D is unresolved. The CDR3 has 13 residues. Looked up from germline, CDR1 is SEHNR and CDR2 is FQNEAQ (reference sequence). V was cut by 6 bases and J by 2 bases, with 10 bases left in between.

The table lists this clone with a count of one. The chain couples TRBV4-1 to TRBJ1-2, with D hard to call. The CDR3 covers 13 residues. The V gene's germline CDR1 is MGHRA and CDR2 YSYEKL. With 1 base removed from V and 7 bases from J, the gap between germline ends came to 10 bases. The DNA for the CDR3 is TGCGCCAGCAGCCAAGTAGGTGGGAGTGGCTACACCTTC. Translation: CASSQVGGSGYTF.

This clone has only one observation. This CDR3 is CASSYDHRGAVWSAFF. The DNA of the CDR3 is TGTGCCAGCAGTTACGATCACAGGGGTGCTGTCTGGTCTGCTTTCTTT. The chain links TRBV6-6 to TRBJ1-1; 7 bases fit TRBD1. The CDR3 extends over 16 amino acids. Germline V gene data show CDR1 as MNHNY and CDR2 as SVGAGI (reference sequence). V dropped 2 bases and J dropped 11; count of bases not matched to a gene: 17.

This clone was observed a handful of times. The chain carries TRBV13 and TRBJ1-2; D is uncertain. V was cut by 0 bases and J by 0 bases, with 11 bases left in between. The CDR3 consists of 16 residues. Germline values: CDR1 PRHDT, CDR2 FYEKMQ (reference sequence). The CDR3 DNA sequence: TGTGCCAGCAGCTTAGGACGAAATGGAGCTAACTATGGCTACACCTTC. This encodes CASSLGRNGANYGYTF.

The CDR3 coding sequence is TGTGCCAGCAGCCTAATCCCAGGGTTGGGAGAGACCCAGTACTTC. It translates to CASSLIPGLGETQYF. The V gene is TRBV7-3, the J gene TRBJ2-5, with D possibly TRBD1 on 5 matching bases. This CDR3 contains 15 residues. Trimming took 5 bases from V and 4 from J, leaving 17 bases between them. Germline V lookup: CDR1 SGHTA, CDR2 FQGTGA.

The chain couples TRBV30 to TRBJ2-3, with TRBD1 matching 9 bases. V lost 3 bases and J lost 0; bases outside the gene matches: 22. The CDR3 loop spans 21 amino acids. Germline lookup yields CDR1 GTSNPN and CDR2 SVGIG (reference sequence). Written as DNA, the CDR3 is TGTGCCTGGAGCCTCGGATGGGGACAGGGACGAACAAGTGTAAGCACAGATACGCAGTATTTT. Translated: CAWSLGWGQGRTSVSTDTQYF.

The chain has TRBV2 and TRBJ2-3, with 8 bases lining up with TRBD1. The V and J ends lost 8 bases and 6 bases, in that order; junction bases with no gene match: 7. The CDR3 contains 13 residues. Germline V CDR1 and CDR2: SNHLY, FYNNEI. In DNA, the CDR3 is TGTGCCAGCGGACCGACAGGGGTTGATACGCAGTATTTT. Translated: CASGPTGVDTQYF.

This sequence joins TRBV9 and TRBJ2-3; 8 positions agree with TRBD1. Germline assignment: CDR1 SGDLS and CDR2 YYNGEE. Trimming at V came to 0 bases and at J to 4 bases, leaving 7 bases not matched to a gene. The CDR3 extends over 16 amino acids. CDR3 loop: CASSVEDREEPDTQYF. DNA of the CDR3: TGTGCCAGCAGCGTAGAGGACAGGGAAGAGCCAGATACGCAGTATTTT.

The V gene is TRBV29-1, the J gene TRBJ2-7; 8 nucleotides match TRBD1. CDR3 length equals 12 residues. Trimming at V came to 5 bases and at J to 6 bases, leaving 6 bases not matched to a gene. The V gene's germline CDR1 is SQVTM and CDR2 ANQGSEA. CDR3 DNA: TGCAGCGTTAGCCGGACAGGGTTCGAGCAGTACTTC. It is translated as CSVSRTGFEQYF.

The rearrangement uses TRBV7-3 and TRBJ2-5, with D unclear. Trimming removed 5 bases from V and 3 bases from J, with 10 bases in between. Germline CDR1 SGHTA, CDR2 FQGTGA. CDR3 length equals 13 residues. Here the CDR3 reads CASSDTYKETQYF. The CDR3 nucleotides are TGTGCCAGCAGCGACACATATAAAGAGACCCAGTACTTC.

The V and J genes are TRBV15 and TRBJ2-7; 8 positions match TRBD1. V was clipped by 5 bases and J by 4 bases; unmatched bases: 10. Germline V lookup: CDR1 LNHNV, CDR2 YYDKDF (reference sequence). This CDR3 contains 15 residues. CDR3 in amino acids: CATSRQWQGAYEQYF. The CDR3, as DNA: TGTGCCACCAGCCGACAATGGCAGGGGGCGTACGAGCAGTACTTC.

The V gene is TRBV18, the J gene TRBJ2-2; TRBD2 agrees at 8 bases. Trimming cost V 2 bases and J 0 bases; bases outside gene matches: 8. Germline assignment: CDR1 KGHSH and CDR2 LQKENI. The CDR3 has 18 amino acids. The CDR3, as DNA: TGTGCCAGCTCACCATGGGCCCCGGGGGGGTCGAACACCGGGGAGCTGTTTTTT. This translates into CASSPWAPGGSNTGELFF. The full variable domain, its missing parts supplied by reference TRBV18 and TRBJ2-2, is NAGVMQNPRHLVRRRGQEARLRCSPMKGHSHVYWYRQLPEEGLKFMVYLQKENIIDESGMPKERFSAEFPKEGPSILRIQQVVRGDSAAYFCASSPWAPGGSNTGELFFGEGSRLTVL.